The 20 T cell receptor beta chains listed next were all sequenced from one sample in a study of cytomegalovirus exposure and HLA in healthy donors. Use of 60 Vbeta and 13 Jbeta primers characterized the PCR. The method was immunoSEQ multiplex PCR; TCRdb's version includes in-frame clones alone and lacks a portion of them. The sample lists roughly 62,000 clones; 70% to 85% were seen once. The specimen was PBMCs. Every receptor here comes from a woman in her thirties or forties in good health and CMV-seropositive.

J is TRBJ2-1 and V is TRBV4-1, with TRBD2 matching 11 bases. From germline, CDR1 is MGHRA and CDR2 YSYEKL. V was pared by 3 bases and J by 6 bases, with 4 bases of the junction left unmatched. The CDR3 loop spans 15 amino acids. This CDR3 is CASSQLAGGVNEQFF. CDR3 DNA: TGCGCCAGCAGCCAGCTAGCGGGGGGAGTCAATGAGCAGTTCTTC.

This clone turned up a few times. The J gene is TRBJ2-7, the V gene TRBV6-6; no reliable D call. Trimming shortened V by 3 bases and J by 5 bases, and 14 bases separated the two germline ends. This CDR3 region has 14 residues. Germline V gives CDR1 MNHNY, CDR2 SVGAGI (reference sequence). CDR3 in amino acids: CASSYLWRFDEQYF. The CDR3 DNA is TGTGCCAGCAGTTATTTGTGGAGATTTGACGAGCAGTACTTC.

This chain uses TRBV6-5 with TRBJ2-7, with a tentative D call TRBD1 (6 bases). The germline V and J ends were trimmed by 2 bases and 2 bases, with 10 bases remaining between them. Germline assignment: CDR1 MNHEY and CDR2 SVGAGI. The CDR3 runs to 14 residues. The CDR3 loop is CASSYADRTYEQYF. The CDR3 DNA reads as TGTGCCAGCAGTTACGCCGACAGGACCTACGAGCAGTACTTC.

This chain connects TRBV7-9 to TRBJ2-5; no clear D gene. Trimming removed 5 bases at V and 3 bases at J, with 19 bases between. Germline V CDR1 and CDR2: SEHNR, FQNEAQ (reference sequence). This CDR3 has 16 amino acids. The CDR3 DNA follows: TGTGCCAGCAGCCTCCCCCCCCAGGTTTCTGAAGAGACCCAGTACTTC. This encodes CASSLPPQVSEETQYF.

The chain couples TRBV5-6 to TRBJ2-2, with 13 positions matching TRBD2. Germline CDR1 reads SGHDT; CDR2 reads YYEEEE. The CDR3 is 15 amino acids. V was pared by 9 bases and J by 4 bases, with 6 bases of the junction left unmatched. The CDR3 region has the DNA TGTGCCACCACTAGCGGGGGGGTTGGCACCGGGGAGCTGTTTTTT. Translation: CATTSGGVGTGELFF.

This clone appeared a few times. The chain couples TRBV19 to TRBJ2-5; perhaps TRBD1 as D (8 bases). V shed 5 bases and J shed 7 bases, with 14 bases lying between them. The germline CDR1 and CDR2 sequences are LNHDA and SQIVND (reference sequence). The CDR3 is made up of 13 amino acids. The CDR3 nucleotides are TGTGCCAGTAGTGTAACAGGGGGGGGGACCCAGTACTTC. Translation: CASSVTGGGTQYF. Based on the CDR3 plus reference TRBV19 and TRBJ2-5, the full variable domain is DGGITQSPKYLFRKEGQNVTLSCEQNLNHDAMYWYRQDPGQGLRLIYYSQIVNDFQKGDIAEGYSVSREKKESFPLTVTSAQKNPTAFYLCASSVTGGGTQYFGPGTRLLVL.

The chain employs TRBV2 and TRBJ1-5; TRBD1 agrees at 7 bases. The ends lost 6 bases at V and 3 bases at J; junction bases unmatched: 8. The CDR3 spans 15 residues. Germline CDR1 SNHLY, CDR2 FYNNEI. Written as DNA, the CDR3 is TGTGCCAGCAGATTGACCGGGACAGACAATCAGCCCCAGCATTTT. Translating it yields CASRLTGTDNQPQHF. Using reference TRBV2 and TRBJ1-5 for the parts outside the CDR3, the full variable domain is EPEVTQTPSHQVTQMGQEVILRCVPISNHLYFYWYRQILGQKVEFLVSFYNNEISEKSEIFDDQFSVERPDGSNFTLKIRSTKLEDSAMYFCASRLTGTDNQPQHFGDGTRLSIL.

This clone occurred a few times. The V and J genes are TRBV9 and TRBJ1-5, with no clear D. The CDR3 has 15 amino acids. With 0 bases removed from V and 11 bases from J, the gap between germline ends came to 18 bases. Germline assignment: CDR1 SGDLS and CDR2 YYNGEE. The CDR3 bases are TGTGCCAGCAGCGTAGACGGTACCAAAACTGAGGCCCAGCATTTT. Translated, it gives CASSVDGTKTEAQHF. Supplemented by reference TRBV9 and TRBJ1-5, the full variable domain reads DSGVTQTPKHLITATGQRVTLRCSPRSGDLSVYWYQQSLDQGLQFLIQYYNGEERAKGNILERFSAQQFPDLHSELNLSSLELGDSALYFCASSVDGTKTEAQHFGDGTRLSIL.

CDR3 loop: CASGRGIDTEAFF. The CDR3 nucleotides read TGCGCCAGCGGGCGGGGCATCGACACTGAAGCTTTCTTT. V usage is TRBV5-1 and J usage is TRBJ1-1, with D possibly TRBD1 on 5 matching bases. CDR1 is SGHRS and CDR2 is YFSETQ in the germline V gene. The CDR3 contains 13 residues. V lost 7 bases to trimming and J lost 3 bases, with 13 bases between them. Based on the CDR3 plus reference TRBV5-1 and TRBJ1-1, the full variable domain is KAGVTQTPRYLIKTRGQQVTLSCSPISGHRSVSWYQQTPGQGLQFLFEYFSETQRNKGNFPGRFSGRQFSNSRSEMNVSTLELGDSALYLCASGRGIDTEAFFGQGTRLTVV.

The chain is built from TRBV2 and TRBJ1-4; D may be TRBD1 (5 bases). The CDR3 has 14 amino acids. Germline V gives CDR1 SNHLY, CDR2 FYNNEI. Trimming took 5 bases from V and 6 from J, leaving 13 bases between them. CDR3 DNA sequence: TGTGCCAGCAGTAGGCGCAGGGACTATGAAAAACTGTTTTTT. The encoded protein is CASSRRRDYEKLFF.

The chain links TRBV5-4 to TRBJ2-1, with 13 bases lining up with TRBD2. CDR1 SGHNT and CDR2 YYREEE come from the germline V gene (reference sequence). The ends lost 0 bases at V and 0 bases at J; junction bases unmatched: 9. The CDR3 has 20 amino acids. CDR3 coding DNA: TGTGCCAGCAGCTTGGGACTAGCGGGGGGACTAACGTTCTCCTACAATGAGCAGTTCTTC. It yields the protein CASSLGLAGGLTFSYNEQFF.

This rearrangement joins TRBV7-9 to TRBJ1-1; D is possibly TRBD1 (5 bases). This CDR3 contains 13 residues. CDR1 and CDR2 (germline): SEHNR, FQNEAQ (reference sequence). V lost 3 bases, J lost 1 base, and 6 bases lay in between. The CDR3 protein is CASSLTANTEAFF. CDR3 bases: TGTGCCAGCAGCTTGACAGCGAACACTGAAGCTTTCTTT.

This chain connects TRBV7-2 to TRBJ1-1, with a weak D call TRBD1 (5 bases). The CDR3 sequence is 15 residues long. V lost 5 bases, J lost 4 bases, and 17 bases lay in between. Germline values: CDR1 SGHTA, CDR2 FQGNSA. CDR3: CASSRRVKAATEAFF. The CDR3 bases are TGTGCCAGCAGCCGCAGGGTTAAGGCCGCCACTGAAGCTTTCTTT.

The chain is built from TRBV9 and TRBJ2-5; D not certain. The V end was cut by 1 base, the J end by 2 bases, with 12 bases between. Germline V gene lookup returns CDR1 SGDLS and CDR2 YYNGEE. The CDR3 is 15 amino acids. CDR3: CASSVTLGRQETQYF. The DNA for the CDR3 is TGTGCCAGCAGCGTAACCTTGGGCAGACAAGAGACCCAGTACTTC.

The chain employs TRBV29-1 and TRBJ1-2; 9 nucleotides line up with TRBD1. Per germline, CDR1 SQVTM and CDR2 ANQGSEA. After removal of 6 bases from V and 4 bases from J, the junction contained 6 bases not matched to a gene. CDR3 length: 13 amino acids. DNA of the CDR3: TGCAGCGTGACGGGACAGGGCGTCTATGGCTACACCTTC. It yields the protein CSVTGQGVYGYTF.

This clone has just one count. The chain is built from TRBV9 and TRBJ1-1; 8 bases are a match to TRBD1. CDR3 length equals 13 residues. V trimming: 5 bases; J trimming: 5 bases; junction bases outside the gene matches: 5. Germline-derived CDR1 and CDR2 are SGDLS and YYNGEE. CDR3 in DNA: TGTGCCAGCAGTCCTCAGGGGGCGACTGAAGCTTTCTTT. Its translation is CASSPQGATEAFF.

This chain uses TRBV6-5 with TRBJ2-1, with D possibly TRBD1 on 6 matching bases. Germline values: CDR1 MNHEY, CDR2 SVGAGI. The germline V and J ends were trimmed by 5 bases and 6 bases, with 17 bases remaining between them. This CDR3 has 15 residues. The CDR3 coding sequence is TGTGCCAGCAGTAAAACAGGGAGAACAGGCAATGAGCAGTTCTTC. Translated: CASSKTGRTGNEQFF.

Here the CDR3 reads CASGGATNEKLFF. The CDR3 nucleotides read TGTGCCAGCGGGGGGGCCACTAATGAAAAACTGTTTTTT. The chain couples TRBV6-5 to TRBJ1-4; D is possibly TRBD1 (6 bases). Germline V lookup: CDR1 MNHEY, CDR2 SVGAGI. The germline V and J ends were trimmed by 8 bases and 2 bases, with 9 bases remaining between them. CDR3 length equals 13 residues.

This rearrangement joins TRBV19 to TRBJ2-1; 7 bases align to TRBD1. With 5 bases clipped from V and 0 bases from J, the junction kept 7 bases outside the gene matches. Germline V CDR1 and CDR2: LNHDA, SQIVND (reference sequence). The CDR3 is 16 amino acids. The CDR3, as DNA: TGTGCCAGTAGTTCTTCCGGGACAGACTCCTACAATGAGCAGTTCTTC. Its protein is CASSSSGTDSYNEQFF.

Only one count was recorded for this clone. The genes are TRBV7-6 and TRBJ2-7, with 7 bases fitting TRBD2. V lost 0 bases to trimming and J lost 4 bases; unmatched junction nucleotides: 6. This CDR3 spans 15 amino acids. Germline CDR1 reads SGHVS; CDR2 reads FNYEAQ. In nucleotides, the CDR3 is TGTGCCAGCAGCTTAGCGCCAGCGGGACCTTACGAGCAGTACTTC. This gives the protein CASSLAPAGPYEQYF.